This T cell receptor beta chain was sequenced in a study of cytomegalovirus exposure and HLA in healthy donors (dated 2017 in TCRdb). Study-level background: An earlier analysis of a few hundred of the donors reported 276 Gb of sequence data and 90 million to 120 million unique TCR beta sequences obtained from around 180 million T cells. Of the 300 to 500 genotyped donors, 65% to 90% were placed in the genetic ancestry cluster associated with self-reported Caucasian donors. To predict cytomegalovirus infection status, the study combined high-throughput TCR immunosequencing, statistical association of individual TCRs with disease status, and machine learning. An earlier analysis of 500 to 750 of the donors applied high-throughput TCR beta sequencing to assess whether each TCR beta V gene segment acted as functional or pseudogenic. Class I and class II HLA loci were covered by the typing at four-digit resolution. The aim of the study was to test whether cataloging public T cell receptors could identify signatures of past pathogen exposure. About 280 gigabases of sequencing data and roughly 80 million unique TCR sequences made up an early release that covered several hundred HLA-typed donors. The number of donors typed differed by locus, with roughly 620-630 for A, B, C, DRB1 and DQB1, roughly 550 for DQA1, about 610 for DPA1, and over 400 for DPB1. To study patterns of TCR occurrence, a later analysis re-analyzed previously published TCR beta repertoires from more than 550 donors and added high-resolution HLA genotyping. Alongside the repertoire data, information on donor age, sex, ethnicity and CMV serostatus was compiled. In addition to the first cohort of roughly 670 subjects, a separate validation cohort of about 120 different subjects was used. Among about 400 genotyped donors of the cohort, an average of around 220,000 unique TCR beta nucleotide sequences was sequenced per donor, of which 15% to 20% were non-productive. All discovery cohort repertoires had been generated on a single sequencing platform. In a later genetic analysis, genome-wide SNP genotypes for about 65% of the 666 donors were used, and that subset was treated as a discovery cohort. Rather than using new phenotypic data, the later analysis identified candidate immune exposures from TCR beta sequences and from how often those sequences occurred across donors. The T cell repertoires of 670 or so subjects were profiled by immunosequencing and related to cytomegalovirus serostatus. Roughly five DR-DQ haplotypes were handled as single units for association and clustering because linkage in the cohort was strong. What the research found in general, with its limitations: In an earlier analysis of 500 to 650 of the donors, most TCR beta V segments appeared in productive rearrangements about 90% or about 30% of the time, broadly matching IMGT annotations. In a later analysis, several top co-occurrence clusters were reported to appear linked to parvovirus B19, influenza, CMV and Epstein-Barr virus. In a later analysis, HLA-associated TCR beta chains were found to be more clonally expanded and to have lower generation probabilities than equally common non-associated chains. In a later analysis, the rate of TCR association differed among HLA loci, with DRB1 alleles having the most associated TCRs and HLA-C alleles having the fewest. HLA typing was unavailable for some donors at each locus, so association tests used only the typed subset. In the study, about 150 TCR beta chains were listed as associated with cytomegalovirus. Fewer than 20 rarely observed V segments, including chromosome 9 orphons, were excluded from the earlier analysis of several hundred of the donors because counts were too low. Immune exposure information for the cohort was limited to CMV serostatus. A later analysis associated about 17,000 TCR beta sequences with specific HLA alleles at a false discovery rate of 0.05. Linkage disequilibrium might explain the correlated functional status among segregating V segments, but an unknown experimental factor could not be ruled out. Most TCR sequences were observed very rarely across donors, whereas some public TCRs were present in many individuals. In vitro tests confirmed that a few of the cytomegalovirus-associated TCR beta chains recognize cytomegalovirus antigens. Presence/absence analyses assumed roughly uniform sequencing depth across donors, an assumption that may not hold. A later genetic analysis associated a missense DCLRE1C variant with V-gene and J-gene trimming of TCR beta chains, and an independent cohort replicated the association. The authors suggested that the approach could potentially be generalized to other disease states and immunological phenotypes. A further reported finding was that TCR beta sequences accurately predicted the HLA-A and HLA-B alleles for most subjects in the first cohort. Because the 87-base-pair reads could not distinguish some IMGT-functional V segments, including TRBV6-2 and TRBV6-3, those segments were excluded. In a later analysis, most CMV-associated TCR beta chains were found to appear HLA-restricted, with HLA associations seemingly driven largely by CMV exposure. In this cohort, only TCR beta chains were sequenced, and detectable features were limited by the absence of alpha or paired-chain data. A group of highly shared sequence variants was considered likely to be a technical artifact of the sequencing pipeline. The classifier was reported to diagnose cytomegalovirus status with high specificity and sensitivity in both the original cohort and the validation cohort. When HLA alleles, especially DR and DQ, strongly co-occurred, attributing TCR associations to individual alleles was difficult. According to a later genetic analysis, donors in an Asian-associated ancestry cluster had fewer N-insertions in productive TCRs than the approximately 670-donor mean.

The method was the immunoSEQ multiplex PCR assay. The multiplex PCR relied on a mix of 60 forward primers for TCR Vbeta segments and 13 reverse primers for TCR Jbeta segments. A multiplex PCR assay on genomic DNA amplified the CDR3 region of rearranged TCR beta genes. The amplified TCR beta libraries were sequenced on the Illumina HiSeq System as 87-base-pair reads. Per the original workflow: A later analysis counted tens of millions of unique TCR beta chains across the 666 repertoires, and some 12 million of these chains were shared by at least two donors. Raw reads were error-corrected and collapsed into unique sequences with a nearest-neighbor algorithm that merged closely related sequences to remove PCR and sequencing errors. Alignment of CDR3 sequences to IMGT reference sequences was used to assign V, D and J gene segments. For a sequence to be retained, a match of at least six nucleotides to both a V gene segment and a J gene segment was required. A rearrangement counted as productive if the CDR3 had no stop codons and remained in frame with V and J, and every other rearrangement counted as non-productive. CDR3 was defined by IMGT convention, running from the second conserved V-encoded cysteine to the conserved J-encoded phenylalanine. The earlier analysis of about 610 of the donors excluded any sequence lacking an unambiguous match to a single V gene segment. In an earlier analysis of more than 500 of the donors, a V segment was called functional when productive rearrangements were above 56.7%, and segregating when the standard deviation between donors exceeded 5%. A statistical classification framework was built to diagnose cytomegalovirus status from the catalog of TCR beta chain sequences. In a later analysis, V and J genes were assigned by comparing TCR nucleotide sequences against IMGT/GENE-DB human TR gene sequences. Using the TCRdist pipeline, a later analysis assigned CDR3 sequences along with most-parsimonious VDJ recombination scenarios. In a later analysis, each TCR beta chain was defined by its CDR3 amino acid sequence together with its V-gene family, and reads lacking a unique V-gene family were excluded. A later analysis removed 450 to 600 highly shared, low-generation-probability nucleotide sequences to deal with suspected cross-contamination and a sequencing artifact. In a later analysis, a clonal expansion index was calculated for each public chain from normalized within-repertoire ranks of inferred template counts. In a later analysis, generation probabilities were computed with a VDJ recombination model fitted to out-of-frame rearrangements, and the resulting probabilities were checked against IGoR. In a later analysis, TCR-TCR, TCR-HLA and TCR-CMV co-occurrence was scored with hypergeometric tests, and a repertoire-size bias correction was applied to TCR pairs. False discovery rates were estimated in a later analysis by permuting HLA or CMV assignments 20 times. In a later analysis, co-occurring TCRs were grouped using DBSCAN, with TCRdist sequence similarity added in when clustering inside HLA-allele-positive subsets. Co-occurrence clustering excluded repertoires with fewer than 30,000 or more than 120,000 public chains, plus five with anomalous nucleotide sharing. TCRdb provides this immuneACCESS table in a form limited to in-frame rearrangements. Some clones are lacking; in checked studies, under half of them reflect an unresolved V gene, and why the rest are absent is not known. From that table come the V and J calls and clone size; the DNA was used to work out D and trimming. The sample profile shows tens of thousands of clones; roughly 84% of them were found once. 2.9% of the sample is in the top ten clones.

The cohort consisted of hundreds of healthy bone marrow donors. At the time of sampling, every cohort member was nominally healthy, though immune exposures that went unrecorded were likely present. The donor tested CMV seronegative and was one of the 352 seronegative cohort members. Each donor provided a peripheral blood sample, and peripheral blood mononuclear cells were used for TCR beta sequencing. Genomic DNA extraction from the blood cell samples was performed with the Qiagen DNeasy Blood Extraction Kit. This clone was detected only a few times. Its antigen target is currently unknown. No much larger clone is present one base from it, and per-base qualities are unavailable. The CDR3 covers 14 residues, taking in both the cysteine and the phenylalanine. Only the CDR3 DNA stays, 42 bases, in frame from base 1. For CDR1 and CDR2, the germline V gene (reference sequence) lists SEHNR and FQNEAQ. V loses 8 bases at its end and J loses 3 bases; junction bases beyond the gene matches: 6.

In this chain, TRBV7-9 is recombined with TRBJ2-7; 11 central bases correspond to TRBD2. The TCR sequence derives from a woman in her 30s in good health and CMV-seronegative. Sequencing input: PBMCs. Here the CDR3 is given as CASSGTSGLYEQYF. The DNA is TGTGCCAGCTCCGGGACTAGCGGCCTCTACGAGCAGTACTTC.